A selection of T cell receptor beta chains follows, all from one sample in a study of radiotherapy plus CTLA-4 blockade in lung cancer. The data were produced by immunoSEQ multiplex PCR, yet TCRdb's version contains in-frame clones alone and is incomplete. The sample has tens of thousands of clones; around 70% are singletons. The sample consisted of peripheral blood, taken from a patient treated with radiotherapy plus ipilimumab. The receptors stem from a human donor with non-small cell lung cancer whose response to radiotherapy plus ipilimumab could not be evaluated. Both conserved end residues are part of each CDR3. A D gene is named only where the DNA matches it firmly. Some rows mark clone size as missing; the rest say once, few, many or name a class of expanded clone.

>NA|NA|TRBJ2-6|TRBV5-4
CASSFSGTGANVLTF
TGTGCCAGCAGCTTTTCGGGGACTGGGGCCAACGTCCTGACTTTC
>NA|TRBD1|TRBJ2-7|TRBV5-6
CASSLGQGIYEQYF
TGTGCCAGCAGCTTGGGACAGGGCATCTACGAGCAGTACTTC
>few|TRBD1|TRBJ1-2|TRBV6-1
CASSPGTGTYGYTF
TGCGCCAGCAGTCCCGGGACAGGGACCTATGGCTACACCTTC
>NA|TRBD2|TRBJ2-1|TRBV29-1
CSVPHRTRPNEQFF
TGCAGCGTCCCCCACAGGACTAGGCCCAATGAGCAGTTCTTC
>NA|NA|TRBJ2-6|TRBV18
CASTGQLDSGANVLTF
TGTGCCAGCACCGGACAGCTCGACTCTGGGGCCAACGTCCTGACTTTC
>NA|NA|TRBJ1-1|TRBV5-1
CASSSENTEAFF
TGCGCCAGCAGTTCAGAGAACACTGAAGCTTTCTTT
>NA|TRBD1|TRBJ2-1|TRBV2
CASSQAQGDNEQFF
TGTGCCAGCAGTCAGGCTCAGGGGGACAATGAGCAGTTCTTC
>NA|TRBD2|TRBJ2-1|TRBV10-2
CASSETSGTYNEQFF
TGCGCCAGCAGTGAGACTAGCGGAACCTACAATGAGCAGTTCTTC
>NA|NA|TRBJ2-2|TRBV18
CASSPPGVEGSTGELFF
TGTGCCAGCTCACCACCGGGAGTTGAGGGTTCCACCGGGGAGCTGTTTTTT
>once|TRBD1|TRBJ2-1|TRBV6-1
CASSAADRGSYNGQFF
TGTGCCAGCAGTGCTGCGGACAGGGGGTCTTACAATGGGCAGTTCTTC